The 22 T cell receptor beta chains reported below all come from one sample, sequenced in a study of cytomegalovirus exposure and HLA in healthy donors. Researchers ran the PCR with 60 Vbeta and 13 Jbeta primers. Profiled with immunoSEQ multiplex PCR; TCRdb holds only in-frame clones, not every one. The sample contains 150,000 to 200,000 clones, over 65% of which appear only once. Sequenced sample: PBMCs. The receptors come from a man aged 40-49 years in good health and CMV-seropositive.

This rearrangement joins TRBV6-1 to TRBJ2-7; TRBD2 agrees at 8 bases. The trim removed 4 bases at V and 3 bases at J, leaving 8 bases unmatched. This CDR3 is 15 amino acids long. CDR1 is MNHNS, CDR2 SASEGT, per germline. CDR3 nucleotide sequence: TGTGCCAGCAGTGCCCAAGCGGGAGACGGCTACGAGCAGTACTTC. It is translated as CASSAQAGDGYEQYF.

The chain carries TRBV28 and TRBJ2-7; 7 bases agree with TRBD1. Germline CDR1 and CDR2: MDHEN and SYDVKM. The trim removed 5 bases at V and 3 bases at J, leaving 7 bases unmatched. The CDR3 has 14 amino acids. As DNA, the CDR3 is TGTGCCAGCAGTCCCCCGGGACAGAACTACGAGCAGTACTTC. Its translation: CASSPPGQNYEQYF.

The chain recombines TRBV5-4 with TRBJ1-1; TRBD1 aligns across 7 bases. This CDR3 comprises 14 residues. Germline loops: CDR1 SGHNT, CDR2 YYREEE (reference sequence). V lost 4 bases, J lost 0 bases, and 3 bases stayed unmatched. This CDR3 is CASSGTDMNTEAFF. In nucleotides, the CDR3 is TGTGCCAGCAGCGGGACAGACATGAACACTGAAGCTTTCTTT. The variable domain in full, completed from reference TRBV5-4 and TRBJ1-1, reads ETGVTQSPTHLIKTRGQQVTLRCSSQSGHNTVSWYQQALGQGPQFIFQYYREEENGRGNFPPRFSGLQFPNYSSELNVNALELDDSALYLCASSGTDMNTEAFFGQGTRLTVV.

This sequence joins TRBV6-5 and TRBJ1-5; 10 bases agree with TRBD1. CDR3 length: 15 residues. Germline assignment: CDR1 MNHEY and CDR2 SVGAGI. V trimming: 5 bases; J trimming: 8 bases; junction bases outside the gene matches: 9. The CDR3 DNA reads TGTGCCAGCAGTCAGACAGGGGGCGCTGGGAAGCCCCAGCATTTT. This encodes CASSQTGGAGKPQHF.

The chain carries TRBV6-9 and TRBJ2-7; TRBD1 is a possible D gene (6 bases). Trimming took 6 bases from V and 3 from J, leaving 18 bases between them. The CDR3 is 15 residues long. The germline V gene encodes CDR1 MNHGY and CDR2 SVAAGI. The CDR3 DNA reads TGTGCCAGCAGACGATTACCGACAGGTCGCTACGAGCAGTACTTC. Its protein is CASRRLPTGRYEQYF.

CDR3 DNA: TGTGCCAGCAGCTTAGGCCTAGTTAGGAATGAGCAGTTCTTC. Amino acid sequence: CASSLGLVRNEQFF. The V and J genes are TRBV7-8 and TRBJ2-1; D unclear. The length of the CDR3 is 14 residues. CDR1 SGHVS and CDR2 FQNEAQ come from the germline V gene. V was cut by 1 base and J by 7 bases, with 11 bases left in between.

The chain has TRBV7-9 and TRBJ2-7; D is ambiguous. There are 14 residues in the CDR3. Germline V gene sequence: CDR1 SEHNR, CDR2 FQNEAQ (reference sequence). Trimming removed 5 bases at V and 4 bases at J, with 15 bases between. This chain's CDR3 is CASSAQNTLYEQYF. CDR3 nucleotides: TGTGCCAGCAGCGCTCAGAATACCCTGTACGAGCAGTACTTC.

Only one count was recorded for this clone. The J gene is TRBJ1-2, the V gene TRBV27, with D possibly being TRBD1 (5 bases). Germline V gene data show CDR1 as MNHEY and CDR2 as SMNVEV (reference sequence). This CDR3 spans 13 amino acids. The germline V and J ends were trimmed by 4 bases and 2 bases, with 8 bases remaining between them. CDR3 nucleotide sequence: TGTGCCAGCAGTTCTCCAGGGAACTATGGCTACACCTTC. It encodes CASSSPGNYGYTF.

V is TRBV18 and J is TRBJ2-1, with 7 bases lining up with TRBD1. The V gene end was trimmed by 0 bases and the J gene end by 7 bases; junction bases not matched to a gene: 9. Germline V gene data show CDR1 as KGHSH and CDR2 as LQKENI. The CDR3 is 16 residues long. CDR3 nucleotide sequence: TGTGCCAGCTCACCACCGTGGCAGGGGGATGATAATGAGCAGTTCTTC. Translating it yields CASSPPWQGDDNEQFF.

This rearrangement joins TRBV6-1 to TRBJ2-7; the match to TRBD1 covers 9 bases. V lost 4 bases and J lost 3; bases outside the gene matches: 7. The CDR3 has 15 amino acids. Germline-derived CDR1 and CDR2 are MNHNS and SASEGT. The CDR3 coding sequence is TGTGCCAGCAGTGGGGGACAGGGAGGGCACTACGAGCAGTACTTC. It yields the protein CASSGGQGGHYEQYF.

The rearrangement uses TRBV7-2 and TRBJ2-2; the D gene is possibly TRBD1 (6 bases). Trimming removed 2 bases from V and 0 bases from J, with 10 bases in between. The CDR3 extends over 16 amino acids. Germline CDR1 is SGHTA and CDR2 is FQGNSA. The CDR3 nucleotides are TGTGCCAGCAGCTTAACCGGGACAACGAACACCGGGGAGCTGTTTTTT. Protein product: CASSLTGTTNTGELFF.

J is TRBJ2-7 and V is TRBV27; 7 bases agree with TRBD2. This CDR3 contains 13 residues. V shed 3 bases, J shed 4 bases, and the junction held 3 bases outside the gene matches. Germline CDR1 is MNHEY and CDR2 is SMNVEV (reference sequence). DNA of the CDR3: TGTGCCAGCAGTTTGGGGGGGGGATACGAGCAGTACTTC. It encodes CASSLGGGYEQYF.

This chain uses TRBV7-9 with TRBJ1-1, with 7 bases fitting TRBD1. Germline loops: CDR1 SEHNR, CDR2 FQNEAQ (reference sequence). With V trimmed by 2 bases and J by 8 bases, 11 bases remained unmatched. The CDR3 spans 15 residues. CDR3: CASSLPQRQGGEAFF. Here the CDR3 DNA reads TGTGCCAGCAGCTTACCCCAACGACAGGGCGGCGAAGCTTTCTTT.

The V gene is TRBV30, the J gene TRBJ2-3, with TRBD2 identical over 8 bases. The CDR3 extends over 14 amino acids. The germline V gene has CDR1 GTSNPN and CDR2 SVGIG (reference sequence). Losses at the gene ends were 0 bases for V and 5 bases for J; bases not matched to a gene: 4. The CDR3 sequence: CAWSVAAGVDTQYF. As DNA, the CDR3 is TGTGCCTGGAGTGTAGCAGCGGGAGTAGATACGCAGTATTTT.

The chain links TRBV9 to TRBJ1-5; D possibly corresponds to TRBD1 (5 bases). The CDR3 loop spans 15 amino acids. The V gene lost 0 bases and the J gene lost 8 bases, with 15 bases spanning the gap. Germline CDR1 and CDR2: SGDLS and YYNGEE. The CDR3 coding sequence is TGTGCCAGCAGCGTAGACGGGGGAACCTTGGAGCCCCAGCATTTT. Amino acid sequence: CASSVDGGTLEPQHF.

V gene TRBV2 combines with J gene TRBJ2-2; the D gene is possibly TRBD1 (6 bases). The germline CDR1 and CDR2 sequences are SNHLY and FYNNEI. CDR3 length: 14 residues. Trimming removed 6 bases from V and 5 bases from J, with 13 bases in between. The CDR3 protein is CASRADSLTGELFF. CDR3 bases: TGTGCCAGCAGGGCGGACAGTCTTACCGGGGAGCTGTTTTTT. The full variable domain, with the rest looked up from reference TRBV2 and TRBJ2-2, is EPEVTQTPSHQVTQMGQEVILRCVPISNHLYFYWYRQILGQKVEFLVSFYNNEISEKSEIFDDQFSVERPDGSNFTLKIRSTKLEDSAMYFCASRADSLTGELFFGEGSRLTVL.

CDR3 sequence: CASSLPDRGFDGYTF. The CDR3 DNA is TGTGCCAGCAGCCTCCCCGACAGGGGGTTCGATGGCTACACCTTC. This chain joins TRBV4-2 and TRBJ1-2, with 9 nucleotides matching TRBD1. Trimming cost V 4 bases and J 6 bases; bases outside gene matches: 9. The CDR3 is made up of 15 amino acids. Germline-derived CDR1 and CDR2 are LGHNA and YNFKEQ.

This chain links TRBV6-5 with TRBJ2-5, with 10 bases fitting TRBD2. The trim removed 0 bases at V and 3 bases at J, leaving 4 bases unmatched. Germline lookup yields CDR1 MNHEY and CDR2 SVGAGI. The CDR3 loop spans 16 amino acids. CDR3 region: CASSYSSGGLEETQYF. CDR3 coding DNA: TGTGCCAGCAGTTACTCTAGCGGGGGGCTGGAAGAGACCCAGTACTTC.

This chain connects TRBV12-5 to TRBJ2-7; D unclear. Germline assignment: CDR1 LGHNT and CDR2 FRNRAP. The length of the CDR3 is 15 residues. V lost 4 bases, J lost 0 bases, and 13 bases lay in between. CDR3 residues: CASGSSTISSYEQYF. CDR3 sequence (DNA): TGTGCTAGTGGTTCAAGTACTATTAGCTCCTACGAGCAGTACTTC. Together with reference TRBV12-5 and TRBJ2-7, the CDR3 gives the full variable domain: DARVTQTPRHKVTEMGQEVTMRCQPILGHNTVFWYRQTMMQGLELLAYFRNRAPLDDSGMPKDRFSAEMPDATLATLKIQPSEPRDSAVYFCASGSSTISSYEQYFGPGTRLTVT.

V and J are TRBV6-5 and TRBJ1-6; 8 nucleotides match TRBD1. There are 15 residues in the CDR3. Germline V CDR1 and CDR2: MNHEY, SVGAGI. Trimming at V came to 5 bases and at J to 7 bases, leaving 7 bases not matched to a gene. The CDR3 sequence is CASSQGDRRNSPLHF. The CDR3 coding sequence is TGTGCCAGCAGTCAAGGGGACAGGCGAAATTCACCCCTCCACTTT.

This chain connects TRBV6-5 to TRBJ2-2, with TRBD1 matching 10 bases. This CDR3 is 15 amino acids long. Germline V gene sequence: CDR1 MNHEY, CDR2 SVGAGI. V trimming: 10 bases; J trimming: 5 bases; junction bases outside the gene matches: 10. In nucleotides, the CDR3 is TGTGCCACCCTTCGACAGGGGGCTGAGACCGGGGAGCTGTTTTTT. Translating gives CATLRQGAETGELFF.

Here the CDR3 reads CASSPEGLQETQYF. CDR3 DNA sequence: TGCGCCAGCAGCCCGGAGGGACTCCAAGAGACCCAGTACTTC. The chain employs TRBV5-1 and TRBJ2-5, with D possibly being TRBD2 (6 bases). Looked up from germline, CDR1 is SGHRS and CDR2 is YFSETQ. Trimming stripped 4 bases from V and 1 base from J, with 11 bases between. This CDR3 region has 14 residues.